A single sample is the source of the 16 T cell receptor beta chains below, sequenced in a study of control samples from healthy donors and cancer patients. Sequencing used immunoSEQ multiplex PCR; TCRdb keeps in-frame clones, though not all of them. The sample records approximately 10,000 clones, approximately 90% being singletons. Sequenced: PBMCs. Source of these receptors: a man in his sixties with colorectal cancer.

The genes are TRBV11-2 and TRBJ1-2, with D perhaps TRBD1 (5 bases). CDR1 and CDR2 (germline): SGHAT, FQNNGV. The ends were cut back, 6 bases at V and 7 bases at J, with 15 bases in the middle. This CDR3 is built from 13 residues. CDR3 bases: TGTGCCAGCAGTCCTCGGGGGGAGAGTGGCTACACCTTC. This gives the protein CASSPRGESGYTF.

This chain links TRBV9 with TRBJ2-2, with 9 nucleotides matching TRBD1. Germline lookup yields CDR1 SGDLS and CDR2 YYNGEE. This CDR3 region has 17 residues. Unmatched junction bases numbered 11, after V lost 3 bases and J lost 5 bases. The CDR3 sequence is CASSAVTGTGPTGELFF. CDR3 DNA sequence: TGTGCCAGCAGCGCCGTAACCGGGACAGGGCCAACCGGGGAGCTGTTTTTT. The whole variable domain, remainder taken from reference TRBV9 and TRBJ2-2, is DSGVTQTPKHLITATGQRVTLRCSPRSGDLSVYWYQQSLDQGLQFLIQYYNGEERAKGNILERFSAQQFPDLHSELNLSSLELGDSALYFCASSAVTGTGPTGELFFGEGSRLTVL.

CDR3 loop: CASIGTLNTGELFF. In nucleotides, the CDR3 is TGTGCCAGCATTGGGACCCTGAACACCGGGGAGCTGTTTTTT. This sequence joins TRBV7-9 and TRBJ2-2, with D perhaps matching TRBD1 or TRBD2 (5 bases each). The ends were cut back, 7 bases at V and 1 base at J, with 10 bases in the middle. CDR3 size: 14 residues. CDR1 SEHNR and CDR2 FQNEAQ come from the germline V gene (reference sequence).

V usage is TRBV20-1 and J usage is TRBJ1-4; the D is unclear. The CDR3 runs to 11 residues. CDR1 is DFQATT, CDR2 SNEGSKA, per germline (reference sequence). V shed 6 bases and J shed 4 bases, with 6 bases lying between them. DNA for the CDR3: TGCAGTGCGGGAAGTAATGAAAAACTGTTTTTT. Protein: CSAGSNEKLFF.

The CDR3 loop reads CASSSQGPIGNGYTF. For the CDR3, the DNA is TGTGCCAGCAGCTCACAGGGGCCTATTGGGAATGGCTACACCTTC. V usage is TRBV11-2 and J usage is TRBJ1-2; 7 positions match TRBD1. Germline CDR1 is SGHAT and CDR2 is FQNNGV. V trimming: 4 bases; J trimming: 6 bases; junction bases outside the gene matches: 11. The CDR3 runs to 15 residues.

The chain couples TRBV18 to TRBJ1-5, with TRBD1 matching over 7 bases. V shed 4 bases and J 4 bases; nucleotides not matched to a gene: 7. The CDR3 runs 15 residues. CDR1 KGHSH and CDR2 LQKENI come from the germline V gene. CDR3 region: CASSLQQGRNQPQHF. CDR3 nucleotide sequence: TGTGCCAGCTCACTACAACAGGGGCGAAATCAGCCCCAGCATTTT.

This rearrangement joins TRBV6-5 to TRBJ2-3, with D hard to call. Trimming stripped 6 bases from V and 1 base from J, with 8 bases between. Germline V gives CDR1 MNHEY, CDR2 SVGAGI. The CDR3 extends over 13 amino acids. The CDR3 nucleotides are TGTGCCAGCAGACTTAGTCGCACAGATACGCAGTATTTT. Amino acids: CASRLSRTDTQYF.

The chain carries TRBV7-9 and TRBJ1-1, with 8 bases aligning to TRBD1. The CDR3 loop spans 13 amino acids. Germline CDR1 reads SEHNR; CDR2 reads FQNEAQ (reference sequence). J was trimmed by 1 base and V by 6 bases; bases with no gene match: 1. The CDR3 region has the DNA TGTGCCAGCAGTCAGGGGGCGAACACTGAAGCTTTCTTT. Amino acid sequence: CASSQGANTEAFF.

This chain connects TRBV4-2 to TRBJ2-7; D perhaps matches TRBD2 (6 bases). The V end lost 1 base, the J end lost 6 bases, and 19 bases lay between the germline ends. There are 16 residues in the CDR3. Germline V CDR1 and CDR2: LGHNA, YNFKEQ. CDR3 protein: CASSQGPGASEGEQYF. Written as DNA, the CDR3 is TGTGCCAGCAGCCAAGGTCCTGGAGCTAGCGAGGGCGAGCAGTACTTC.

This clone was observed a single time. The chain combines TRBV6-1 with TRBJ2-6; 9 bases match TRBD1. CDR1 and CDR2 (germline): MNHNS, SASEGT. V shed 2 bases and J 0 bases; nucleotides not matched to a gene: 5. The CDR3 spans 18 residues. CDR3: CASSERDRDTSGANVLTF. As DNA, the CDR3 is TGTGCCAGCAGTGAACGGGACAGGGACACCTCTGGGGCCAACGTCCTGACTTTC.

The chain has TRBV12-5 and TRBJ1-1, with D tentatively TRBD1 (6 bases). CDR3 size: 17 residues. The germline V gene has CDR1 LGHNT and CDR2 FRNRAP. V was pared by 0 bases and J by 8 bases, with 22 bases between. The CDR3 loop is CASGLVRGGLSLVEAFF. The CDR3 DNA sequence: TGTGCTAGTGGTTTGGTAAGAGGGGGACTCTCTCTTGTGGAAGCTTTCTTT.

The chain has TRBV4-1 and TRBJ1-2, with D possibly being TRBD1 (5 bases). The CDR3 extends over 13 amino acids. The ends were cut back, 1 base at V and 8 bases at J, with 11 bases in the middle. The germline V gene encodes CDR1 MGHRA and CDR2 YSYEKL. The CDR3 loop reads CASSQVPGRGYTF. The CDR3 nucleotides are TGCGCCAGCAGCCAAGTTCCAGGGAGAGGCTACACCTTC.

The rearrangement uses TRBV5-1 and TRBJ2-7; D is uncertain. Trimming left V 0 bases short and J 5 bases short, with 9 bases between. Looked up from germline, CDR1 is SGHRS and CDR2 is YFSETQ. The CDR3 has 13 amino acids. The CDR3: CASSLENPHEQYF. DNA for the CDR3: TGCGCCAGCAGCTTGGAAAATCCCCACGAGCAGTACTTC.

This clone has a single count. The rearrangement uses TRBV6-5 and TRBJ1-6, with unresolved D. The CDR3 runs to 16 residues. Trimming stripped 4 bases from V and 0 bases from J, with 10 bases between. The germline V gene has CDR1 MNHEY and CDR2 SVGAGI. The CDR3 region has the DNA TGTGCCAGCAGTTCCCAGGCGAGCTCCTATAATTCACCCCTCCACTTT. Translated, it gives CASSSQASSYNSPLHF.

The J gene is TRBJ2-6, the V gene TRBV11-1, with TRBD2 identical over 7 bases. Trimming took 0 bases from V and 0 from J; bases not matched to a gene: 2. CDR3 length: 17 amino acids. Germline V lookup: CDR1 SGHAT, CDR2 FQDESV (reference sequence). CDR3 in amino acids: CASSLARGSSGANVLTF. DNA for the CDR3: TGTGCCAGCAGCTTAGCGCGGGGGAGCTCTGGGGCCAACGTCCTGACTTTC.

The CDR3 reads CASSVDTTNTGELFF. The CDR3, as DNA: TGTGCCAGCAGCGTCGACACGACGAACACCGGGGAGCTGTTTTTT. This rearrangement joins TRBV7-9 to TRBJ2-2; D not certain. Germline V lookup: CDR1 SEHNR, CDR2 FQNEAQ (reference sequence). Between the trimmed V and J ends, which lost 5 bases and 0 bases, there was a span of 10 bases. CDR3 length: 15 residues.